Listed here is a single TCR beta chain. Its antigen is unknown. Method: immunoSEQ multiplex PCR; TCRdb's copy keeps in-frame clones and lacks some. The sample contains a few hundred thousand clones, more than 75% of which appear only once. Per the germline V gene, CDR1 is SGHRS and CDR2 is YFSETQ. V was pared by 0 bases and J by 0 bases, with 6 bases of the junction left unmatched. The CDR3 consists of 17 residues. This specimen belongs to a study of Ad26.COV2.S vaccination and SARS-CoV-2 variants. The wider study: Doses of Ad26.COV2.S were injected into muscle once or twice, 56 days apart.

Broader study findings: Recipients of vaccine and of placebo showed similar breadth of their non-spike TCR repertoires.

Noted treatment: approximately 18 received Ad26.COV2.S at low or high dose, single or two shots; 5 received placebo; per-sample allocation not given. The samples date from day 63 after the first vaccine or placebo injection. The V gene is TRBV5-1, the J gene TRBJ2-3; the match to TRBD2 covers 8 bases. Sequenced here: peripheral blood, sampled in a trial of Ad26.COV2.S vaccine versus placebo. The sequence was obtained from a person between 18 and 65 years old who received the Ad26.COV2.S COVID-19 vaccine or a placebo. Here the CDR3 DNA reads TGCGCCAGCAGCTTGGGCCTAGCGGGCCCTAGCACAGATACGCAGTATTTT. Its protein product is CASSLGLAGPSTDTQYF.